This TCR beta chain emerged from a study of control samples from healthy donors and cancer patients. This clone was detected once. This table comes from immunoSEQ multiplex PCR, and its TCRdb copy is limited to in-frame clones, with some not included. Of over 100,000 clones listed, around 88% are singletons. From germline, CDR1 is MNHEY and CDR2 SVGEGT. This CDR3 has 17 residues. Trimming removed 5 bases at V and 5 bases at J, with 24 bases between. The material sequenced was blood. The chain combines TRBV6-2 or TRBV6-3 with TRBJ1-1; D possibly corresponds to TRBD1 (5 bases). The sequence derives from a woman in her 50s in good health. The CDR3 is CASSHHPSHTGGTEAFF. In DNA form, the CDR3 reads TGTGCCAGCAGTCACCACCCGTCCCATACAGGCGGAACTGAAGCTTTCTTT.